This entry lists 11 T cell receptor beta chains sequenced from one sample in a study of technical replicates of blood from a few donors. Clones were read by immunoSEQ multiplex PCR, and TCRdb kept only the in-frame ones, dropping some. The sample shows 75,000 to 100,000 clones, just over 90% of them seen only once. Sequenced input: T cells isolated from PBMCs. These TCRs come from a human donor in good health.

The CDR3 DNA is TGCAGTGTTCCGACTTACTATGGCTACACCTTC. It encodes CSVPTYYGYTF. This chain connects TRBV20-1 to TRBJ1-2; D ambiguous. Germline V gene sequence: CDR1 DFQATT, CDR2 SNEGSKA (reference sequence). The CDR3 totals 11 residues. Trimming cost V 7 bases and J 3 bases, with 9 bases left between them.

The rearrangement links TRBV4-1 to TRBJ2-7; 7 nucleotides line up with TRBD2. V dropped 4 bases and J dropped 3; count of bases not matched to a gene: 9. Germline CDR1 MGHRA, CDR2 YSYEKL. CDR3 length: 15 residues. As DNA, the CDR3 is TGCGCCAGCAGCCCGAAGATTCTAGCGGACTACGAGCAGTACTTC. It codes for CASSPKILADYEQYF.

The chain combines TRBV27 with TRBJ2-3; 8 bases align to TRBD2. V lost 2 bases, J lost 2 bases, and 6 bases stayed unmatched. The germline gives CDR1 MNHEY, CDR2 SMNVEV (reference sequence). The CDR3 consists of 16 residues. CDR3 loop: CASSLRGRPNTDTQYF. CDR3 DNA: TGTGCCAGCAGTTTACGCGGGAGGCCCAACACAGATACGCAGTATTTT.

This clone showed up just a few times. The genes are TRBV29-1 and TRBJ1-5; maybe TRBD1 (6 bases). CDR1 is SQVTM, CDR2 ANQGSEA, per germline. This CDR3 is 13 amino acids long. The germline V and J ends were trimmed by 4 bases and 3 bases, with 10 bases remaining between them. This CDR3 reads CSVVMGANQPQHF. Written as DNA, the CDR3 is TGCAGCGTTGTTATGGGGGCCAATCAGCCCCAGCATTTT.

This clone came up a few times. The chain carries TRBV5-1 and TRBJ1-1; D ambiguous. The CDR3 is 17 amino acids. Germline CDR1 is SGHRS and CDR2 is YFSETQ. Between the trimmed V and J ends, which lost 0 bases and 1 base, there was a span of 16 bases. The CDR3 nucleotides are TGCGCCAGCAGCTTGGCGGGAACCAGGCCTTCGAACACTGAAGCTTTCTTT. Its protein is CASSLAGTRPSNTEAFF.

Here the CDR3 DNA reads TGTGCCAGCAGCCTTCCTCACAGGGCCGAGGCGAATGGCTACACCTTC. It specifies CASSLPHRAEANGYTF. The chain links TRBV4-2 to TRBJ1-2; D perhaps matches TRBD1 (6 bases). Germline loops: CDR1 LGHNA, CDR2 YNFKEQ. The CDR3 is made up of 16 amino acids. Trimming cost V 4 bases and J 6 bases, with 21 bases left between them.

Written as DNA, the CDR3 is TGTGCCAGCAGTTTACCCGTCCCGAACACTGAAGCTTTCTTT. Translated, it gives CASSLPVPNTEAFF. V usage is TRBV28 and J usage is TRBJ1-1; D is unclear. This CDR3 has 14 residues. V was cut by 2 bases and J by 1 base, with 8 bases left in between. Germline loops: CDR1 MDHEN, CDR2 SYDVKM.

This chain links TRBV6-5 with TRBJ2-5, with 12 bases identical to TRBD2. With 5 bases clipped from V and 1 base from J, the junction kept 2 bases outside the gene matches. Germline CDR1 MNHEY, CDR2 SVGAGI. The length of the CDR3 is 15 residues. The CDR3 DNA follows: TGTGCCAGCAGTCCGACTAGCGGGGGCCAAGAGACCCAGTACTTC. Encoded protein: CASSPTSGGQETQYF.

The V call is TRBV28, the J call TRBJ1-4; D gene ambiguous. CDR3 length equals 15 residues. Germline V gene data show CDR1 as MDHEN and CDR2 as SYDVKM. Trimming stripped 3 bases from V and 0 bases from J, with 8 bases between. This chain's CDR3 is CASSFDGATNEKLFF. The CDR3 DNA reads as TGTGCCAGCAGTTTTGACGGGGCAACTAATGAAAAACTGTTTTTT.

This chain connects TRBV19 to TRBJ2-5; 7 bases fit TRBD1. J gave up 2 bases and V 6 bases, and 6 bases lay outside the gene matches. This CDR3 contains 14 residues. Germline V CDR1 and CDR2: LNHDA, SQIVND (reference sequence). The CDR3 loop is CASSMGTVQETQYF. CDR3 nucleotide sequence: TGTGCCAGTAGCATGGGGACAGTACAAGAGACCCAGTACTTC. The full variable domain, rest sourced from reference TRBV19 and TRBJ2-5, is DGGITQSPKYLFRKEGQNVTLSCEQNLNHDAMYWYRQDPGQGLRLIYYSQIVNDFQKGDIAEGYSVSREKKESFPLTVTSAQKNPTAFYLCASSMGTVQETQYFGPGTRLLVL.

The chain carries TRBV9 and TRBJ2-7; D may be TRBD1 (6 bases). Germline CDR1 and CDR2: SGDLS and YYNGEE. V dropped 0 bases and J dropped 2 bases, with 15 bases sitting between them. CDR3 length: 16 amino acids. The CDR3 is CASSVDSGAYPYEQYF. DNA of the CDR3: TGTGCCAGCAGCGTAGATTCAGGGGCGTATCCCTACGAGCAGTACTTC.